The clone carrying this TCR beta chain was counted a single time. What it binds is unknown. This sample is part of a study of cytomegalovirus exposure and HLA in healthy donors. Broader study findings: Most TCR sequences were uncommon, yet certain public TCRs appeared in many donors.

Amplification used 60 Vbeta primers and 13 Jbeta primers. The table came from immunoSEQ multiplex PCR; TCRdb's copy has only in-frame clones and leaves some out. This sample yields about 210,000 clones, of which about 80% are seen a single time; less than 2% belongs to the top ten. The clonotype was recovered from a male donor in good health and CMV-seronegative. The sequencing sample was made of PBMCs.

The CDR3 loop reads CASSLQRDRVNGYTF. CDR3 nucleotide sequence: TGCGCCAGCAGCTTGCAGCGGGACAGGGTGAATGGCTACACCTTC. The gene calls are TRBV5-1 and TRBJ1-2; 9 bases agree with TRBD1. Trimming took 1 base from V and 6 from J; bases not matched to a gene: 7. The germline CDR1 and CDR2 sequences are SGHRS and YFSETQ. This CDR3 contains 15 residues. Looking up the rest from reference TRBV5-1 and TRBJ1-2 gives the full variable domain: KAGVTQTPRYLIKTRGQQVTLSCSPISGHRSVSWYQQTPGQGLQFLFEYFSETQRNKGNFPGRFSGRQFSNSRSEMNVSTLELGDSALYLCASSLQRDRVNGYTFGSGTRLTVV.